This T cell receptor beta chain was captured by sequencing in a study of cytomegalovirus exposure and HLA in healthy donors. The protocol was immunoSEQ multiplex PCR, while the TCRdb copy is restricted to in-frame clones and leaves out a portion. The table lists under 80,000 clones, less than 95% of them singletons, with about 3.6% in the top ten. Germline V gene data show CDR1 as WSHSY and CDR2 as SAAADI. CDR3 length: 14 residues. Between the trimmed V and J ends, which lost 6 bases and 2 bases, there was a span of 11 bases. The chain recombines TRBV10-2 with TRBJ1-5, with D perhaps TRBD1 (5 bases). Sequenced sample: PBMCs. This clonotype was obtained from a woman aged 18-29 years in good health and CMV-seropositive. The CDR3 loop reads CASSLTDGNQPQHF. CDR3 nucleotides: TGCGCCAGCAGCCTGACAGATGGCAATCAGCCCCAGCATTTT.